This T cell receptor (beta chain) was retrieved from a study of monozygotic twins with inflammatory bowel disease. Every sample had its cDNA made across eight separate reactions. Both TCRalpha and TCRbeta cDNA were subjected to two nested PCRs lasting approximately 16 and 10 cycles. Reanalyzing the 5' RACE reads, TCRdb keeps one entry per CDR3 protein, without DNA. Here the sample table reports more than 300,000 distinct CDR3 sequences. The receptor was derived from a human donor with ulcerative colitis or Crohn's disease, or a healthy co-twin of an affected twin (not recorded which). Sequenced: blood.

The CDR3 spells CSAIEAGLALGVTGELFF. This sequence joins TRBV20-1 and TRBJ2-2; lacking DNA, the TRBD2 call made by TCRdb goes unchecked. The CDR3 has 18 residues. Germline V CDR1 and CDR2: DFQATT, SNEGSKA (reference sequence).